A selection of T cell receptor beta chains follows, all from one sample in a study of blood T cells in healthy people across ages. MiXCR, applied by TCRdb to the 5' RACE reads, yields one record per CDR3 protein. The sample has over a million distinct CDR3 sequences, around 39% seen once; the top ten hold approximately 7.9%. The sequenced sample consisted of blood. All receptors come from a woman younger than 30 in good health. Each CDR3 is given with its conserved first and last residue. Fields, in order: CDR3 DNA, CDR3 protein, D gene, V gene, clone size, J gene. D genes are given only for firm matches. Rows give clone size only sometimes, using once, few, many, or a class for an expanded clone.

TGCGCCAGCAGCCAAGAAGTGTCCGAGACCCAGTTCTTC CASSQEVSETQFF . TRBV4-1 . TRBJ2-1
TGTGCCAGCAGTAATACGGACAGACACACTGAAGCTTTCTTT CASSNTDRHTEAFF . TRBV12-3/TRBV12-4 . TRBJ1-1
TGCGCCAGCAGCCCTACGCCCTGGCTAGCGAATTTTGAACTAGCCAAAAACATTCAGTACTTC CASSPTPWLANFELAKNIQYF . TRBV5-1 few TRBJ2-4
TGTGCCAGCAGTCCCCAGGGCAGGCGGAGGGATACGCAGTATTTT CASSPQGRRRDTQYF . TRBV6-5 . TRBJ2-3
TGTGCCACCAGCAGAGAAGGTGGGGGTTGGAATCAGCCCCAGCATTTT CATSREGGGWNQPQHF . TRBV15 . TRBJ1-5
TGTGCCACCAGCGGGGGACTAGCGGGGATCAATGAGCAGTACTTC CATSGGLAGINEQYF TRBD2 TRBV15 . TRBJ2-5
TGTGCCAGCAGGAAACTAGCGGGGGGCCCTCACTACGAGCAGTACTTC CASRKLAGGPHYEQYF TRBD2 TRBV6-5 . TRBJ2-7
TGCGCCAGCAGCCAAGAACCGGGACAGACCTACGGGCAGTACTTC CASSQEPGQTYGQYF TRBD1 TRBV4-1 . TRBJ2-7
TGTGCCAGCAGTCTCCGAGCAGGGGAGCAGTACTTC CASSLRAGEQYF . TRBV27 once TRBJ2-7
TGTGCCAGCAGTGAATCAAGTAGCACAGATACGCAGTATTTT CASSESSSTDTQYF . TRBV2 . TRBJ2-3